This TCR beta chain was profiled in a study of shared clonotypes between healthy human individuals. At the deep level, the assay was run. How the authors handled the data: ImmunoSEQ gave junction-only sequences without quality scores, so filtering differed. The data were produced by immunoSEQ multiplex PCR, yet TCRdb's version contains in-frame clones alone and is incomplete. V and J calls and clone size are those listed in that table; D and trimming were worked out from the DNA. The repertoire has approximately 510,000 clones, more than 65% of them found once; the top ten carry over 10%. This CDR3 contains 19 residues. Looked up from germline, CDR1 is MGHRA and CDR2 is YSYEKL. V shed 3 bases, J shed 8 bases, and the junction held 16 bases outside the gene matches.

This rearrangement joins TRBV4-1 to TRBJ1-4, with 12 bases matching TRBD1. The TCR comes from a woman aged 40 to 49 in good health. Some clones in this sample may be carry-over from other donors' samples. The material sequenced was PBMCs. CDR3 residues: CASSQGLGQGAQFGEKLFF. The DNA of the CDR3 is TGCGCCAGCAGCCAGGGATTGGGACAGGGGGCGCAATTTGGAGAAAAACTGTTTTTT.